This entry lists 7 T cell receptor beta chains sequenced from one sample in a study of T cells in Graves' hyperthyroidism and ophthalmopathy. Researchers took RNA transcripts and amplified the TCR beta CDR3 regions from them. TCR CDR3 underwent first-round RT-PCR with the HTBI primer set. TCRdb itself ran the multiplex PCR reads through MiXCR, one entry per CDR3 protein. The data contain 600,000 to 650,000 distinct CDR3 sequences, around 21% of them singletons. The specimen sequenced was blood. These receptors were obtained from a man between 25 and 39 years old with Graves' ophthalmopathy.

The rearrangement links TRBV27 to TRBJ2-3; no clear D. Germline CDR1 reads MNHEY; CDR2 reads SMNVEV (reference sequence). The CDR3 sequence is 14 residues long. The V end lost 5 bases, the J end lost 1 base, and 10 bases lay between the germline ends. The CDR3 protein is CASSRLGGTDTQYF. The CDR3 region has the DNA TGTGCCAGCAGTCGTCTGGGCGGCACAGATACGCAGTATTTT.

This clonotype occurred a few times. For the CDR3, the DNA is TGTGCCAGCAAAACGGACATGTACTATGCCTCTGGGGCCAACGTCCTGACTTTC. This encodes CASKTDMYYASGANVLTF. The V gene is TRBV28, the J gene TRBJ2-6; a weak D match, TRBD1 (5 bases). This CDR3 is built from 18 residues. Germline values: CDR1 MDHEN, CDR2 SYDVKM. Trimming cost V 7 bases and J 0 bases, with 19 bases left between them.

This clonotype appeared a few times. The chain has TRBV11-2 and TRBJ1-4; D gene ambiguous. The CDR3 runs to 15 residues. Per germline, CDR1 SGHAT and CDR2 FQNNGV. V was shortened by 1 base and J by 5 bases, with 11 bases between the two germline ends. The CDR3 loop is CASSLVRGGNEKLFF. CDR3 bases: TGTGCCAGCAGCTTAGTTCGGGGAGGAAATGAAAAACTGTTTTTT. Full variable domain (missing parts from reference TRBV11-2 and TRBJ1-4): EAGVAQSPRYKIIEKRQSVAFWCNPISGHATLYWYQQILGQGPKLLIQFQNNGVVDDSQLPKDRFSAERLKGVDSTLKIQPAKLEDSAVYLCASSLVRGGNEKLFFGSGTQLSVL.

Many counts were recorded for this clonotype. The chain links TRBV20-1 to TRBJ2-5; 9 nucleotides align to TRBD2. The CDR3 has 16 residues. Per germline, CDR1 DFQATT and CDR2 SNEGSKA (reference sequence). Germline trimming cut 3 bases from V and 2 bases from J; bases unmatched to any gene: 10. The CDR3 spells CSARVNSGRGQETQYF. The CDR3 region has the DNA TGCAGTGCTAGGGTGAATAGCGGGAGAGGACAAGAGACCCAGTACTTC.

This clonotype was seen repeatedly, ten times or more. This chain connects TRBV10-3 to TRBJ1-1; 11 bases are shared with TRBD1. The V gene end was trimmed by 2 bases and the J gene end by 5 bases; junction bases not matched to a gene: 1. The CDR3 has 14 residues. Germline CDR1 ENHRY, CDR2 SYGVKD. CDR3 DNA sequence: TGTGCCATCAGTGAGGGACAGGGGGCGACTGAAGCTTTCTTT. As protein: CAISEGQGATEAFF.

This clonotype was seen many times. This sequence joins TRBV20-1 and TRBJ1-1; possible D gene TRBD1, 6 bases. The CDR3 is 14 residues long. Trimming took 7 bases from V and 4 from J, leaving 19 bases between them. Germline CDR1 reads DFQATT; CDR2 reads SNEGSKA (reference sequence). CDR3: CSEGGVGRGTEAFF. In DNA form, the CDR3 reads TGCAGTGAGGGGGGTGTGGGTAGGGGCACTGAAGCTTTCTTT.

This clonotype occurred once. The chain recombines TRBV7-2 with TRBJ1-1, with 10 bases lining up with TRBD1. This CDR3 region has 14 residues. CDR1 and CDR2 (germline): SGHTA, FQGNSA. V dropped 1 base and J dropped 11; count of bases not matched to a gene: 7. CDR3 DNA: TGTGCCAGCAGCTTAGAGACAGGGGGCGCGGGGGCTTTCTTT. Encoded protein: CASSLETGGAGAFF. Combining the CDR3 with reference TRBV7-2 and TRBJ1-1 gives the whole variable domain GAGVSQSPSNKVTEKGKDVELRCDPISGHTALYWYRQSLGQGLEFLIYFQGNSAPDKSGLPSDRFSAERTGGSVSTLTIQRTQQEDSAVYLCASSLETGGAGAFFGQGTRLTVV.